Sequencing of this T cell receptor (beta chain) was carried out in a study of blood T cell repertoires in COVID-19. In the study overall: Collection of acute and convalescent COVID-19 samples took place in the United States, Italy and Spain. Nucleic acid was either cDNA or gDNA, and it came from T cells, B-cell-depleted T cells, or PBMCs.

In the source study's methods: Amplification of reference gene primers provided the estimated nucleated cell counts. TCRdb's copy holds only in-frame clones and misses some; the assay was immunoSEQ multiplex PCR. V, J and clone size are taken as reported in that table, and D and trimming were inferred from the DNA itself. The sample consists of more than 95,000 clones, approximately 90% of them appearing once. This CDR3 is built from 16 residues. Trimming removed 4 bases from V and 7 bases from J; junction bases left unmatched: 11. The germline CDR1 and CDR2 sequences are MGHRA and YSYEKL. The V gene is TRBV4-1, the J gene TRBJ1-5, with 9 bases aligning to TRBD1. This clonotype was sampled from a human donor with active COVID-19. The donor label of this sample is uncertain. Sequenced: peripheral blood. The DNA of the CDR3 is TGCGCCAGCAGCCCTACCGGAGGACAGGGGCAACAGCCCCAGCATTTT. This codes for CASSPTGGQGQQPQHF.